The 8 T cell receptor beta chains listed next were all sequenced from one sample in a study of blood T cell repertoires in COVID-19. Sequencing was performed with immunoSEQ multiplex PCR; in TCRdb, only in-frame clones are kept and a portion is missing. Of around 130,000 clones detected, roughly 81% appear once; the ten largest clones hold 13%. Sample: peripheral blood. Source of these receptors: a human donor in a cohort sampled during active COVID-19.

V and J are TRBV5-6 and TRBJ2-7, with D possibly being TRBD1 (5 bases). The CDR3 has 14 amino acids. Trimming left V 0 bases short and J 5 bases short, with 12 bases between. Germline CDR1 is SGHDT and CDR2 is YYEEEE. The CDR3 DNA reads as TGTGCCAGCAGCTTGGGCTATTCAGGGAACGAGCAGTACTTC. Translation gives CASSLGYSGNEQYF.

V is TRBV6-5 and J is TRBJ2-1; the D is unclear. There are 14 residues in the CDR3. Per germline, CDR1 MNHEY and CDR2 SVGAGI. Deletions cut 4 bases from V and 4 bases from J, with 11 bases between. CDR3 in amino acids: CASSSEVSYNEQFF. The CDR3, as DNA: TGTGCCAGCAGTTCCGAGGTATCATACAATGAGCAGTTCTTC.

This sequence joins TRBV5-4 and TRBJ2-3; D ambiguous. Germline V gene lookup returns CDR1 SGHNT and CDR2 YYREEE (reference sequence). The CDR3 runs 15 residues. The V end was cut by 1 base, the J end by 0 bases, with 9 bases between. The CDR3 DNA sequence: TGTGCCAGCAGCTTGCGTCGCGGCAGCACAGATACGCAGTATTTT. It encodes CASSLRRGSTDTQYF. Full variable domain (remainder filled in from reference TRBV5-4 and TRBJ2-3): ETGVTQSPTHLIKTRGQQVTLRCSSQSGHNTVSWYQQALGQGPQFIFQYYREEENGRGNFPPRFSGLQFPNYSSELNVNALELDDSALYLCASSLRRGSTDTQYFGPGTRLTVL.

The chain combines TRBV5-1 with TRBJ2-1, with TRBD1 as a possible D gene (6 bases). This CDR3 has 15 amino acids. Per germline, CDR1 SGHRS and CDR2 YFSETQ. Between the trimmed V and J ends, which lost 4 bases and 0 bases, there was a span of 11 bases. As DNA, the CDR3 is TGCGCCAGCAGCCAGGGGCCAAGCTCCTACAATGAGCAGTTCTTC. Its translation: CASSQGPSSYNEQFF.

A single count supports this clone. The gene calls are TRBV6-1 and TRBJ2-7; possible D gene TRBD2, 6 bases. V lost 2 bases and J 7 bases, leaving 12 bases between the germline ends. CDR3 length: 13 amino acids. From germline, CDR1 is MNHNS and CDR2 SASEGT. CDR3 in DNA: TGTGCCAGCAGTGAAACGGGGAGGACAGAGCAGTACTTC. It yields the protein CASSETGRTEQYF.

This clone was seen once. The V call is TRBV5-8, the J call TRBJ2-5, with D possibly matching TRBD1 (6 bases). The germline gives CDR1 SGHTS, CDR2 YDEGEE. This CDR3 has 14 residues. V gave up 4 bases and J gave up 2 bases, with 12 bases separating them. The DNA of the CDR3 is TGTGCCAGCAGCCCCCGACAGGTGCAAGAGACCCAGTACTTC. It is translated as CASSPRQVQETQYF.

The chain combines TRBV10-2 with TRBJ2-7, with a tentative D call TRBD1 (6 bases). Germline V gene lookup returns CDR1 WSHSY and CDR2 SAAADI. V was cut by 4 bases and J by 5 bases, with 9 bases left in between. CDR3 length: 12 amino acids. CDR3 residues: CASSGGGNEQYF. CDR3 nucleotide sequence: TGCGCCAGCAGTGGTGGGGGCAACGAGCAGTACTTC.

V and J are TRBV7-2 and TRBJ1-2, with a tentative D call TRBD1 (5 bases). V shed 1 base and J shed 4 bases, with 16 bases lying between them. This CDR3 has 16 residues. CDR1 and CDR2 from the germline V gene are SGHTA and FQGNSA. CDR3 DNA sequence: TGTGCCAGCAGCTTAGGTGGGGGGGGTGGAGGCTATGGCTACACCTTC. Its translation is CASSLGGGGGGYGYTF.